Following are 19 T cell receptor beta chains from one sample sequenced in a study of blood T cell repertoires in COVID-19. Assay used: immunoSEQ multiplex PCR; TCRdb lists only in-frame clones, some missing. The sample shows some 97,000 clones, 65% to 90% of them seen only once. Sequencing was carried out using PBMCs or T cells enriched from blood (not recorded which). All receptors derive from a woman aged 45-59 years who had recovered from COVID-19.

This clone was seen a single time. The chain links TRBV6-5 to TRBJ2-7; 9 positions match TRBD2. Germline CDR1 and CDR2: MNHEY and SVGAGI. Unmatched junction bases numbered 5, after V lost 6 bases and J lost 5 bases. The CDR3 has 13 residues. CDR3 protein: CASRPSGTDEQYF. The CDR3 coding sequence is TGTGCCAGCAGGCCTAGCGGGACTGACGAGCAGTACTTC.

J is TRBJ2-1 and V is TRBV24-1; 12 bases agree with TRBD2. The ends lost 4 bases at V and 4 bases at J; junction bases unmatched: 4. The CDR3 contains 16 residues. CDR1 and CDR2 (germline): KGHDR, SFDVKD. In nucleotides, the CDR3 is TGTGCCACCAGTGAGCTCGGGACTAGCGGGTACAATGAGCAGTTCTTC. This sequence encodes CATSELGTSGYNEQFF.

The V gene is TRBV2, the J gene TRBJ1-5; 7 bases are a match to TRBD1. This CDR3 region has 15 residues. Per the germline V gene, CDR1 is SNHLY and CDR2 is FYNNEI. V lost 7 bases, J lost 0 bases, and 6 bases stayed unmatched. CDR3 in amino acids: CASTQGDFSNQPQHF. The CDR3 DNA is TGTGCCAGCACCCAGGGGGACTTTAGCAATCAGCCCCAGCATTTT.

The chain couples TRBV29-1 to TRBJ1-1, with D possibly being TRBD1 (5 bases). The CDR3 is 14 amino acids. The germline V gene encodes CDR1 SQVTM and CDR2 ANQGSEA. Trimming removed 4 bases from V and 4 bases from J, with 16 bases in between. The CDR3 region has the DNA TGCAGCGTTGTGGTTGCAGGGAGGCCCACTGAAGCTTTCTTT. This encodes CSVVVAGRPTEAFF.

For the CDR3, the DNA is TGCGCCAGCAGCTTGGCGGGAGATGGCTACGAGCAGTACTTC. As protein: CASSLAGDGYEQYF. This sequence joins TRBV5-1 and TRBJ2-7, with a possible D match to TRBD2 (6 bases). There are 14 residues in the CDR3. CDR1 and CDR2 from the germline V gene are SGHRS and YFSETQ. V gave up 0 bases and J gave up 3 bases, with 10 bases separating them.

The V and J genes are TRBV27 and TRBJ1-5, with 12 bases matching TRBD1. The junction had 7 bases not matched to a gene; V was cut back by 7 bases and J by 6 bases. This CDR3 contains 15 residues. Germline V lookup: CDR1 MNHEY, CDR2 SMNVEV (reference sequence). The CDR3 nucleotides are TGTGCCAGCAAGGGGACAGGGGGCGGCGGTCAGCCCCAGCATTTT. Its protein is CASKGTGGGGQPQHF.

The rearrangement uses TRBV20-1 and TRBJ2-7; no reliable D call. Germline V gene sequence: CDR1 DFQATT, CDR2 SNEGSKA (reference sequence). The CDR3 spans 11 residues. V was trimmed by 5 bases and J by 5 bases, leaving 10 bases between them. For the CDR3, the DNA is TGCAGTGCTCGCGTGTCTCACGAGCAGTACTTC. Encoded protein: CSARVSHEQYF.

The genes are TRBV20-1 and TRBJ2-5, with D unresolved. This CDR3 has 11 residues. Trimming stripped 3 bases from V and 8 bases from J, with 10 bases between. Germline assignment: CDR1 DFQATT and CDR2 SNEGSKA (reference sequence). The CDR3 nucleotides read TGCAGTGCTAGGGGCGACGGAACCCAGTACTTC. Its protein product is CSARGDGTQYF.

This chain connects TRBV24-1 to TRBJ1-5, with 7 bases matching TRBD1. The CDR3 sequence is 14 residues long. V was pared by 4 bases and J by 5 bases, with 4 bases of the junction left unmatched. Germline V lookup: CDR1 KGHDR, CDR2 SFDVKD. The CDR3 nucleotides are TGTGCCACCAGTGAAACAGGGGATCATCAGCCCCAGCATTTT. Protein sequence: CATSETGDHQPQHF.

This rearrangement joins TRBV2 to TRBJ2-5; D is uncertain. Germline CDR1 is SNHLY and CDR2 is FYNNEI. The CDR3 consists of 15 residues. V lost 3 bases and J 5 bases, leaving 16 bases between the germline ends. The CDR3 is CASSDGSQGGETQYF. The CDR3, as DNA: TGTGCCAGCAGTGACGGGTCCCAAGGTGGGGAGACCCAGTACTTC.

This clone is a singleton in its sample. The CDR3 coding sequence is TGTGCCAGCAGCGTAGAGACTAGCGGCTACAATGAGCAGTTCTTC. Translation: CASSVETSGYNEQFF. The rearrangement uses TRBV9 and TRBJ2-1; the match to TRBD2 covers 9 bases. Germline trimming cut 0 bases from V and 3 bases from J; bases unmatched to any gene: 1. This CDR3 has 15 amino acids. The germline V gene has CDR1 SGDLS and CDR2 YYNGEE. Full variable domain (missing parts from reference TRBV9 and TRBJ2-1): DSGVTQTPKHLITATGQRVTLRCSPRSGDLSVYWYQQSLDQGLQFLIQYYNGEERAKGNILERFSAQQFPDLHSELNLSSLELGDSALYFCASSVETSGYNEQFFGPGTRLTVL.

The CDR3 is CASSLNRAPYNEQFF. CDR3 coding DNA: TGTGCCAGCAGCTTAAACAGGGCCCCCTACAATGAGCAGTTCTTC. The J gene is TRBJ2-1, the V gene TRBV7-3, with a tentative D call TRBD1 (6 bases). V shed 1 base and J shed 2 bases, with 9 bases lying between them. The CDR3 consists of 15 residues. The germline CDR1 and CDR2 sequences are SGHTA and FQGTGA. The variable domain in full, with the rest retrieved from reference TRBV7-3 and TRBJ2-1, is GAGVSQTPSNKVTEKGKYVELRCDPISGHTALYWYRQSLGQGPEFLIYFQGTGAADDSGLPNDRFFAVRPEGSVSTLKIQRTERGDSAVYLCASSLNRAPYNEQFFGPGTRLTVL.

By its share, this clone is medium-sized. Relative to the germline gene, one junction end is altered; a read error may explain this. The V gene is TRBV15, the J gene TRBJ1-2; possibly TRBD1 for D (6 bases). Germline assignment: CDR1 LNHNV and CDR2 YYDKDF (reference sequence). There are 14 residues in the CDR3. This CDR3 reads CATSVTRTDKKTDF. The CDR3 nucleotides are TGTGCCACCAGCGTTACCCGGACAGACAAGAAAACAGACTTC.

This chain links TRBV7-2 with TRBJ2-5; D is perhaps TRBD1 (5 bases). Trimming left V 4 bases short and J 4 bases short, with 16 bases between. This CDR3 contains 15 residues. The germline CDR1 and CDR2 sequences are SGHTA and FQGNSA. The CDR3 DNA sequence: TGTGCCAGCAGCTCGGGTTCAAGGCAGGGAGAGACCCAGTACTTC. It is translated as CASSSGSRQGETQYF.

This CDR3 reads CASSLGSVAGTGAFGYTF. CDR3 coding DNA: TGCGCCAGCAGCTTGGGGTCCGTTGCCGGGACAGGGGCTTTTGGCTACACCTTC. The chain is built from TRBV5-1 and TRBJ1-2; 10 nucleotides line up with TRBD1. CDR1 and CDR2 from the germline V gene are SGHRS and YFSETQ. The J segment lost 7 bases and the V segment lost 0 bases, leaving 15 bases of the junction unmatched. The CDR3 has 18 amino acids.

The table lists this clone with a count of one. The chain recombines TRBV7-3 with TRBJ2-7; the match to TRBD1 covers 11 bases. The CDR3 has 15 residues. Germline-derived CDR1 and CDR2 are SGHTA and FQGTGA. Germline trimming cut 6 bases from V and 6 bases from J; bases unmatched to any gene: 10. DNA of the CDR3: TGTGCCAGCAGTCCTAGCCCGGGACAGGGGGGCGAGCAGTACTTC. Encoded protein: CASSPSPGQGGEQYF.

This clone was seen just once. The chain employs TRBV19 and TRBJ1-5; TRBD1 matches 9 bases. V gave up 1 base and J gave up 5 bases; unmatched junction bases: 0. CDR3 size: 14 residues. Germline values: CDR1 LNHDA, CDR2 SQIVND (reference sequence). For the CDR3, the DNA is TGTGCCAGTAGTATAGGGACAGGGGATCAGCCCCAGCATTTT. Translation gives CASSIGTGDQPQHF.

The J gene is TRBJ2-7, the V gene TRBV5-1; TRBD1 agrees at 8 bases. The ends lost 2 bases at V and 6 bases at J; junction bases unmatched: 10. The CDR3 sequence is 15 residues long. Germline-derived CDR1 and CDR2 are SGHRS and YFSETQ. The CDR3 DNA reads TGCGCCAGCAGCTTACAGGGGGAGACGCCCCGCGAGCAGTACTTC. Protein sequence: CASSLQGETPREQYF. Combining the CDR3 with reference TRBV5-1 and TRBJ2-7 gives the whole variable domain KAGVTQTPRYLIKTRGQQVTLSCSPISGHRSVSWYQQTPGQGLQFLFEYFSETQRNKGNFPGRFSGRQFSNSRSEMNVSTLELGDSALYLCASSLQGETPREQYFGPGTRLTVT.

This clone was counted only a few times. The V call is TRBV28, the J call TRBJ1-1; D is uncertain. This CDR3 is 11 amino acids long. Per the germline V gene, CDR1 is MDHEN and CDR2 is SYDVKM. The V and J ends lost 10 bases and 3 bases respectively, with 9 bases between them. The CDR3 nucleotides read TGTGCCACCCGGGGTTACACTGAAGCTTTCTTT. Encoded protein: CATRGYTEAFF.